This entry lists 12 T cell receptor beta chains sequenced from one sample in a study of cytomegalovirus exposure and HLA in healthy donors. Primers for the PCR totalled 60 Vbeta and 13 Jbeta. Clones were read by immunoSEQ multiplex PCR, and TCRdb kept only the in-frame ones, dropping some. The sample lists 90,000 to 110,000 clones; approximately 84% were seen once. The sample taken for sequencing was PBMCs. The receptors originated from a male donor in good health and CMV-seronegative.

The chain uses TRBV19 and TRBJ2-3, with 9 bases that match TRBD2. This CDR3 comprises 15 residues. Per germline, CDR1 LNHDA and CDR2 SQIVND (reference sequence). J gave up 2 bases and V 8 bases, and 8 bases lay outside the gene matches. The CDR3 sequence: CASRSGRPATDTQYF. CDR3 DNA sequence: TGTGCCAGTCGGAGCGGGAGGCCCGCCACAGATACGCAGTATTTT.

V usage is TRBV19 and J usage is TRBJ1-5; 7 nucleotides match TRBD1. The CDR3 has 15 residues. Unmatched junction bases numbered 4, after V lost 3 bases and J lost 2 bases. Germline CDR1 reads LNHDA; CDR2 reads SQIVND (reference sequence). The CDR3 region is CASSMPDRGNQPQHF. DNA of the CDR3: TGTGCCAGTAGTATGCCCGACAGGGGCAATCAGCCCCAGCATTTT.

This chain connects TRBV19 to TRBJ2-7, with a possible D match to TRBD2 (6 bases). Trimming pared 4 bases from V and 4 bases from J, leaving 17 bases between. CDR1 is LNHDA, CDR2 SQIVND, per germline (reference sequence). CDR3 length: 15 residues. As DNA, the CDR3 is TGTGCCAGTAGTAACGCAGGGACTTTTCAGTACGAGCAGTACTTC. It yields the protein CASSNAGTFQYEQYF.

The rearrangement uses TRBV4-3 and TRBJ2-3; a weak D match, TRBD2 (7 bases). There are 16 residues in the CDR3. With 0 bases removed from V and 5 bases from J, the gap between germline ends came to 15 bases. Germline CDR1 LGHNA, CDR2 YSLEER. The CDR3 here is CASSQDAGVRGDTQYF. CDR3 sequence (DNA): TGCGCCAGCAGCCAAGATGCGGGGGTCAGGGGAGATACGCAGTATTTT.

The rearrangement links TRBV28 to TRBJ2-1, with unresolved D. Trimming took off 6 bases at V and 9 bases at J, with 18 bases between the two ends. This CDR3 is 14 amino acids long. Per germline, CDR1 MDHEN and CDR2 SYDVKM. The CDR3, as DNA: TGTGCCAGCAGACCCCGCCTAGGATCACTTGAGCAGTTCTTC. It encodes CASRPRLGSLEQFF.

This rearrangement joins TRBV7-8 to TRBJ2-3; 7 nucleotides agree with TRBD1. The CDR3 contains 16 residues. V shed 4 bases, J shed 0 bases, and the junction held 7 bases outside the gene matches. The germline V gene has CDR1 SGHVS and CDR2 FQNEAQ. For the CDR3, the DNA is TGTGCCAGCAGCTCCGGGACAGCCACTAGCACAGATACGCAGTATTTT. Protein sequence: CASSSGTATSTDTQYF.

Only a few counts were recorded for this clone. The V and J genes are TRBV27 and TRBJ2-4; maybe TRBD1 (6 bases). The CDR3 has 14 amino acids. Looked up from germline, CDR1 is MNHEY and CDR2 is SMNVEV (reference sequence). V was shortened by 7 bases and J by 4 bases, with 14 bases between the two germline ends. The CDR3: CASTPTGTKNIQYF. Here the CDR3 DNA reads TGTGCCAGCACCCCCACAGGGACAAAAAACATTCAGTACTTC.

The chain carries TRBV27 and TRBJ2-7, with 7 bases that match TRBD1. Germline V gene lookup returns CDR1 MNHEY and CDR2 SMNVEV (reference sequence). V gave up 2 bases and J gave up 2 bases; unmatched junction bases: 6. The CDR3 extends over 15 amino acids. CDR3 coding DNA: TGTGCCAGCAGTTTAAAAGGGGGCAGCACCTACGAGCAGTACTTC. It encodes CASSLKGGSTYEQYF.

DNA for the CDR3: TGTGCCAGCCAAGGGGAGGGTAGCGGGTTTGTATCCTACAATGAGCAGTTCTTC. This gives the protein CASQGEGSGFVSYNEQFF. This chain joins TRBV7-8 and TRBJ2-1; the match to TRBD2 covers 7 bases. After removal of 8 bases from V and 1 base from J, the junction contained 17 bases not matched to a gene. Germline CDR1 reads SGHVS; CDR2 reads FQNEAQ. There are 18 residues in the CDR3.

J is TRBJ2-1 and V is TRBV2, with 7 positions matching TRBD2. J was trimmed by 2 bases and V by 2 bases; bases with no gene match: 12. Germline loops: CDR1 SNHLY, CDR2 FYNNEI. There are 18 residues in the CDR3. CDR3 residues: CASSESLGWREPYNEQFF. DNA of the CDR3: TGTGCCAGCAGTGAAAGTTTGGGGTGGCGGGAGCCCTACAATGAGCAGTTCTTC.

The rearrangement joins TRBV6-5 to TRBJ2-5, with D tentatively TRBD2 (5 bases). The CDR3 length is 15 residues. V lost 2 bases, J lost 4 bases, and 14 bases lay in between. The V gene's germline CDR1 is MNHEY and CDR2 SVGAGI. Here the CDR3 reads CASSYRSSRGETQYF. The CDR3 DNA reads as TGTGCCAGCAGTTACCGGTCTAGTCGGGGAGAGACCCAGTACTTC.

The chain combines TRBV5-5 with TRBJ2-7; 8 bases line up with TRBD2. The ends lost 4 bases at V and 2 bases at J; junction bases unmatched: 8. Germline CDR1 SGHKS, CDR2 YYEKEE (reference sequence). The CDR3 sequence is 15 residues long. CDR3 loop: CASSHFSGTPYEQYF. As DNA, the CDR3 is TGTGCCAGCAGCCACTTTAGCGGGACCCCCTACGAGCAGTACTTC.